This section outlines one T cell receptor beta chain sequence together with its context. The CDR3 is 15 amino acids. Germline values: CDR1 SGHDT, CDR2 YYEEEE. The V and J ends lost 0 bases and 4 bases, in that order; junction bases with no gene match: 3. The isolated RNA, all of it, was reverse transcribed, so expressed TCRB transcripts were what got sequenced. TCRdb's copy holds only in-frame clones and misses some; the assay was immunoSEQ multiplex PCR. The table has about 250,000 clones, 13% to 15% seen once. This sample stems from a study of beta chain features in type 1 diabetes. Only one heparinised blood draw was taken per donor, and its volume averaged about 120 mL.

Sequencing used naive CD4+ T cells from blood. The TCR was taken from a woman between 40 and 50 years old in good health. The chain carries TRBV5-6 and TRBJ2-3; 9 bases are shared with TRBD2. This CDR3 reads CASSLGLAGPDTQYF. The DNA of the CDR3 is TGTGCCAGCAGCTTGGGGCTAGCGGGGCCAGATACGCAGTATTTT.